This TCR beta chain was captured by sequencing in a study of metastatic and nonmetastatic thyroid tumors. Study observations and caveats: The reported finding was significantly higher TCR beta diversity in malignant thyroid tumors relative to benign nodules, in blood and tumor.

V lost 5 bases, J lost 1 base, and 3 bases stayed unmatched. CDR3 length: 17 amino acids. Germline V gene sequence: CDR1 SGHVS, CDR2 FNYEAQ. No patient received treatment before thyroid surgery. MiXCR re-clonotyped the PCR reads for TCRdb. The table records 20,000 to 25,000 clones, 15% to 17% of them present only once. In its sample, this clone was seen many times. The antigen remains undetermined. This sequence joins TRBV7-6 and TRBJ2-1; 15 bases agree with TRBD2. The receptor's source is a female donor with papillary thyroid cancer or a benign thyroid nodule (not recorded which). Some clones in this sample may be carry-over from other donors' samples. The specimen sequenced was blood. Here the CDR3 DNA reads TGTGCCAGCAGCCCAGGGACTAGCGGGAGGTCCTACAATGAGCAGTTCTTC. Residues: CASSPGTSGRSYNEQFF.